The sequence of this T cell receptor beta chain was determined in a study of beta chain features in type 1 diabetes. Reverse transcription of all isolated RNA meant that expressed TCRB transcripts were sequenced. Generated by immunoSEQ multiplex PCR, the TCRdb table keeps only in-frame clones and is missing some. The repertoire holds about 40,000 clones, with 45% to 50% as singletons. The CDR3 is made up of 13 amino acids. Germline assignment: CDR1 SGHTA and CDR2 FQGNSA. V was shortened by 5 bases and J by 1 base, with 6 bases between the two germline ends. The clonotype was recovered from a woman aged 18-29 years in good health. The chain recombines TRBV7-2 with TRBJ1-5; D remains ambiguous. The sequenced sample was central memory CD4+ T cells from blood. For the CDR3, the DNA is TGTGCCAGCAGCGCGAGGAGCAATCAGCCCCAGCATTTT. This translates into CASSARSNQPQHF.